These 3 T cell receptor beta chains originate from one sample sequenced in a study of blood T cell repertoires in COVID-19. The assay was immunoSEQ multiplex PCR, and TCRdb's table has in-frame clones only and misses some. The repertoire holds 150,000 to 250,000 clones, 65% to 85% seen once, with 6.5% to 9.5% in the top ten. The sequenced sample consisted of PBMCs or T cells enriched from blood (not recorded which). The receptors derive from a man aged 35 to 55 who had recovered from COVID-19.

CDR3 nucleotides: TGTGCCAGCAGCTTCCAGGGACTGTATGGCTACACCTTC. It specifies CASSFQGLYGYTF. J is TRBJ1-2 and V is TRBV13; tentatively, D is TRBD1 (5 bases). CDR3 length: 13 residues. Between the trimmed V and J ends, which lost 3 bases and 5 bases, there was a span of 10 bases. CDR1 is PRHDT, CDR2 FYEKMQ, per germline (reference sequence).

This rearrangement joins TRBV9 to TRBJ2-2; maybe TRBD2 (5 bases). Germline CDR1 is SGDLS and CDR2 is YYNGEE. V gave up 5 bases and J gave up 7 bases, with 6 bases separating them. The CDR3 sequence is 11 residues long. The CDR3 coding sequence is TGTGCCAGCAGGGGAGACGGGGAGCTGTTTTTT. Its translation: CASRGDGELFF.

This sequence joins TRBV3-1 (or the pseudogene TRBV3-2) and TRBJ2-5; possible D gene TRBD2, 6 bases. V gave up 4 bases and J gave up 5 bases, with 14 bases separating them. The CDR3 is made up of 14 amino acids. Germline assignment: CDR1 LGHDT and CDR2 YNNKEL (reference sequence). CDR3 loop: CASSLRRDLETQYF. CDR3 sequence (DNA): TGTGCCAGCAGCCTCCGACGGGACTTGGAGACCCAGTACTTC.